The TCR beta chain described here comes from a study of shared clonotypes between healthy human individuals. Study outcomes and limitations: When naive CD4 clonotypes were compared across a few donors, about 4.8% were shared.

About this clone: As yet, its antigen is unknown.

Over several immunoSEQ plates, each subset's genomic DNA was distributed in even portions. Sequencing was performed with immunoSEQ multiplex PCR; in TCRdb, only in-frame clones are kept and a portion is missing. The table has about 2 million clones, approximately 94% seen once. Naivety among CD8 cells was defined by CD45RO negativity and positive CCR7 selection, thereby excluding terminally differentiated effector memory CD45RA+ cells. The source material was naive CD8+ T cells sorted from blood. The TCR originated in a man younger than 35 in good health.

The DNA for the CDR3 is TGTGCCAGCAGCTGGACAGGGGGAGGAGAGACCCAGTACTTC. It yields the protein CASSWTGGGETQYF. The chain joins TRBV11-2 to TRBJ2-5, with 10 bases identical to TRBD1. Germline V lookup: CDR1 SGHAT, CDR2 FQNNGV. V shed 4 bases, J shed 4 bases, and the junction held 3 bases outside the gene matches. The CDR3 extends over 14 amino acids.